The clone carrying this T cell receptor (beta chain) was recorded only once. Its antigen is still unknown. This CDR3 contains 14 residues. Germline V gene sequence: CDR1 MNHEY, CDR2 SMNVEV (reference sequence). V shed 5 bases and J 1 base; nucleotides not matched to a gene: 4. Constant-region reverse primers amplified full-length variable regions, followed by semi-nested Nested Universal Primer A PCR. TCRdb independently ran MiXCR on the 5' RACE reads; one entry per CDR3 protein. The table has about 55,000 distinct CDR3 sequences, around 20% seen once. The sorted Tregs were CD4+CD25+CD127-/low cells. The study, taken as a whole, reports: Tumor memory CD4+ T cell TCR gene usage was found to cluster with blood and lymph node memory CD4+ cells and with lymph node naive CD4+ cells. Greatest tumor Treg TCR overlap was with tumor naive CD4+ cells. Larger-cohort validation covered only one TCR beta V-J rearrangement.

The chain has TRBV27 and TRBJ1-1; the match to TRBD1 covers 7 bases. The receptor comes from a female donor with breast cancer. Sequenced input: tumor-infiltrating Tregs sorted from the breast tumor. The CDR3 DNA follows: TGTGCCAGCAGTATGACAGGGTGGAACACTGAAGCTTTCTTT. Translating gives CASSMTGWNTEAFF.